The T cell receptor beta chain under discussion was sequenced for a study of shared clonotypes between healthy human individuals. The germline V gene encodes CDR1 SGHNT and CDR2 YYREEE (reference sequence). The CDR3 spans 16 residues. V lost 4 bases, J lost 3 bases, and 9 bases stayed unmatched. TCRdb's table, derived via immunoSEQ multiplex PCR, lists solely in-frame clones and lacks some. The sample holds 650,000 to 750,000 clones; about two thirds are singletons and the top ten take approximately 2%. This clone was observed at least ten times. The sample consisted of memory CD4+ T cells sorted from blood. Subset meaning: CD45RA-negative fraction. The chain carries TRBV5-4 and TRBJ1-1; TRBD1 matches at 10 bases. This TCR was recovered from a woman in her twenties or thirties in good health. The CDR3 loop reads CASSQGQGRWDTEAFF. Here the CDR3 DNA reads TGTGCCAGCAGCCAGGGACAGGGGAGGTGGGACACTGAAGCTTTCTTT.